Detailed here is one T cell receptor (beta chain). Survey-level TCR beta sequencing used the immunoSEQ assay. The repertoire was sequenced with immunoSEQ multiplex PCR; TCRdb's copy has only in-frame clones and lacks some. The sample lists about 68,000 clones; 90% to 95% were seen once. The junction had 1 base not matched to a gene; V was cut back by 6 bases and J by 0 bases. The CDR3 is made up of 13 amino acids. The V gene's germline CDR1 is MNHEY and CDR2 SVGAGI. J is TRBJ1-1 and V is TRBV6-5; 7 bases align to TRBD1. Sequenced material: PBMCs. The sequence derives from a man aged 35-49 years with rheumatoid arthritis. This chain's CDR3 is CASRGTVNTEAFF. CDR3 in DNA: TGTGCCAGCAGGGGGACAGTGAACACTGAAGCTTTCTTT.